The clone carrying this TCR beta chain was observed at least ten times. Antigen specificity is unknown. These data are taken from a study of response to subunit inactivated influenza vaccine. Findings and limits, study-wide: Each seasonal influenza vaccination, the authors suggested, recruits few new T cells.

TCRdb ran MiXCR on the RT-PCR reads and lists one entry per CDR3 protein. Of 800,000 or so distinct CDR3 sequences in the sample, 20% to 25% were seen once. The sequencing here drew on PBMCs from blood, taken roughly 5 days after vaccination. The sequence came from a man aged 45 to 65 who received an inactivated influenza vaccine.

The CDR3 protein is CASSPPVGKTQYF. CDR3 coding DNA: TGTGCCAGCTCACCACCGGTCGGAAAGACCCAGTACTTC. This rearrangement joins TRBV18 to TRBJ2-5; D gene unclear. The CDR3 runs to 13 residues. The V end lost 0 bases, the J end lost 6 bases, and 8 bases lay between the germline ends. Germline V CDR1 and CDR2: KGHSH, LQKENI.